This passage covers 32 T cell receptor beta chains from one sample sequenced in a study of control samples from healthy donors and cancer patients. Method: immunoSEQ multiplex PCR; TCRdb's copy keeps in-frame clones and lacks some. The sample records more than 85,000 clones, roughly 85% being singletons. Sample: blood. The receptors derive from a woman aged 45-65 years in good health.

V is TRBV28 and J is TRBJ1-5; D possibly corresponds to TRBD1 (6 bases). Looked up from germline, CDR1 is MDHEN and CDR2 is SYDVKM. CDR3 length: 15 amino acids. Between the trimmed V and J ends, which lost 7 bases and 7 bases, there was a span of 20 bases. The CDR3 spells CASTTRRGARQPQHF. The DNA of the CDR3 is TGTGCCAGCACTACCCGGAGGGGGGCCCGACAGCCCCAGCATTTT.

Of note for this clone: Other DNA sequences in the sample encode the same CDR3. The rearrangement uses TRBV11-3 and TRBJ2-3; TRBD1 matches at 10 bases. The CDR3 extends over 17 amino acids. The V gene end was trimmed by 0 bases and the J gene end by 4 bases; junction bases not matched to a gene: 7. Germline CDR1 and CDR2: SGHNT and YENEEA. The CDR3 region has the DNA TGTGCCAGCAGCTTAGAACGGACAGGGGGGCGACCAGATACGCAGTATTTT. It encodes CASSLERTGGRPDTQYF.

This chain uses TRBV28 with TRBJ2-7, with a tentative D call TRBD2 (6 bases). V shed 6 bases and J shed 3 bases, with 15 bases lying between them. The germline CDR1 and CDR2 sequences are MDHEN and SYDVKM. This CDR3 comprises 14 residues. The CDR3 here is CASRSVAVGYEQYF. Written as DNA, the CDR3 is TGTGCCAGCAGATCAGTAGCGGTGGGCTACGAGCAGTACTTC.

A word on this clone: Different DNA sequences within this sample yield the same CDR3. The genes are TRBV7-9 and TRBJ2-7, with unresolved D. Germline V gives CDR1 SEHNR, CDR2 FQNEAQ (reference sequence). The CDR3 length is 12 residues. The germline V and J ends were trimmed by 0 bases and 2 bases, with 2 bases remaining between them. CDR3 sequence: CASSLATYEQYF. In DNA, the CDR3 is TGTGCCAGCAGCTTAGCAACCTACGAGCAGTACTTC.

CDR3 residues: CASSLGTTYEQYF. For the CDR3, the DNA is TGTGCCAGCAGCCTAGGGACTACCTACGAGCAGTACTTC. This sequence joins TRBV5-4 and TRBJ2-7; TRBD2 agrees at 7 bases. Losses at the gene ends were 4 bases for V and 2 bases for J; bases not matched to a gene: 3. The germline V gene encodes CDR1 SGHNT and CDR2 YYREEE (reference sequence). This CDR3 region has 13 residues.

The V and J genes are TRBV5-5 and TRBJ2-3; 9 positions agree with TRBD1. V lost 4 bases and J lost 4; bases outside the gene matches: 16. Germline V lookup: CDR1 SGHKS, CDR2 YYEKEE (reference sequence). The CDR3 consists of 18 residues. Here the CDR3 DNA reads TGTGCCAGCAGCCCACGGCACCGGGACAGGGTTTTGGCAGATACGCAGTATTTT. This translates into CASSPRHRDRVLADTQYF. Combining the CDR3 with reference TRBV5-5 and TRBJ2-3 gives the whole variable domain DAGVTQSPTHLIKTRGQQVTLRCSPISGHKSVSWYQQVLGQGPQFIFQYYEKEERGRGNFPDRFSARQFPNYSSELNVNALLLGDSALYLCASSPRHRDRVLADTQYFGPGTRLTVL.

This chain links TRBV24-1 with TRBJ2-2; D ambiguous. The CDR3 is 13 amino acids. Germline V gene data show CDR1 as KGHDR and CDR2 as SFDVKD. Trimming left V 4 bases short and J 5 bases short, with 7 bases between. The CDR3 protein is CATSEGRTGELFF. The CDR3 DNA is TGTGCCACCAGTGAAGGGCGGACCGGGGAGCTGTTTTTT.

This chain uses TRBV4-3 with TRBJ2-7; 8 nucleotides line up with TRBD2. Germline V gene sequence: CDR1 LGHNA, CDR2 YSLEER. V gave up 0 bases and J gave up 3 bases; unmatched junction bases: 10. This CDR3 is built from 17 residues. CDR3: CASSQDLQAGEVYEQYF. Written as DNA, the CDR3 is TGCGCCAGCAGCCAAGATTTGCAAGCGGGGGAGGTCTACGAGCAGTACTTC.

CDR3 amino acids: CASSERQGSVGTEAFF. CDR3 sequence (DNA): TGTGCCAGCAGTGAACGACAGGGAAGTGTTGGTACTGAAGCTTTCTTT. The chain uses TRBV2 and TRBJ1-1; 7 bases match TRBD1. Losses at the gene ends were 2 bases for V and 5 bases for J; bases not matched to a gene: 11. The CDR3 extends over 16 amino acids. CDR1 and CDR2 (germline): SNHLY, FYNNEI.

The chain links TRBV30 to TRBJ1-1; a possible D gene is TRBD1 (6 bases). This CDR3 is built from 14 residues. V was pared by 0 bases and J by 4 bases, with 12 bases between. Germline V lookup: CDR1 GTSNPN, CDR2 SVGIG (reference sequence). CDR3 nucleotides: TGTGCCTGGAGTGTACAGGGTGGGGGCACTGAAGCTTTCTTT. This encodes CAWSVQGGGTEAFF. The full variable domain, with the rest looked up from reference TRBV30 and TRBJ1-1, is SQTIHQWPATLVQPVGSPLSLECTVEGTSNPNLYWYRQAAGRGLQLLFYSVGIGQISSEVPQNLSASRPQDRQFILSSKKLLLSDSGFYLCAWSVQGGGTEAFFGQGTRLTVV.

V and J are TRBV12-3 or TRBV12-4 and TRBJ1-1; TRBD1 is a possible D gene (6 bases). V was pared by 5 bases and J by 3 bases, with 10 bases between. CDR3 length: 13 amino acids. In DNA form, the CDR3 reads TGTGCCAGCAGTAGGGGGAGGGACACTGAAGCTTTCTTT. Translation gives CASSRGRDTEAFF.

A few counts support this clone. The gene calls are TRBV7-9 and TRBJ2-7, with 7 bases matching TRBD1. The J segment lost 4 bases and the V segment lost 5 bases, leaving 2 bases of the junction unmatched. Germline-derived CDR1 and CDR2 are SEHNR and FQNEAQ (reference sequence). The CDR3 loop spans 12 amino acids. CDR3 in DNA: TGTGCCAGCAGCACAGGGGAGTACGAGCAGTACTTC. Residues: CASSTGEYEQYF.

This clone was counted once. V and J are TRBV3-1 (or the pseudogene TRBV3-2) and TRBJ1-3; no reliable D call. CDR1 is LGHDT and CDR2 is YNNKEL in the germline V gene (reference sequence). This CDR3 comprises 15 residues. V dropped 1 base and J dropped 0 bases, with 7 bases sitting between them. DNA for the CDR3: TGTGCCAGCAGCCAAGCGGACGTCTCTGGAAACACCATATATTTT. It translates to CASSQADVSGNTIYF.

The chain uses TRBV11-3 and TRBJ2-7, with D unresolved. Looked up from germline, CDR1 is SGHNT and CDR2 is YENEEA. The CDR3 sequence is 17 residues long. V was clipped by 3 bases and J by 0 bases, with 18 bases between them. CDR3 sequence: CASSFRTPAQSSYEQYF. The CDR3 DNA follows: TGTGCCAGCAGCTTTCGTACTCCGGCGCAAAGCTCCTACGAGCAGTACTTC.

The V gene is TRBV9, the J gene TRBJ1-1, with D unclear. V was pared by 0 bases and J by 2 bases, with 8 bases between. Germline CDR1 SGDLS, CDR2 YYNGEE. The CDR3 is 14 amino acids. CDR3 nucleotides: TGTGCCAGCAGCGTAGGGGGAAGCAACACTGAAGCTTTCTTT. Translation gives CASSVGGSNTEAFF.

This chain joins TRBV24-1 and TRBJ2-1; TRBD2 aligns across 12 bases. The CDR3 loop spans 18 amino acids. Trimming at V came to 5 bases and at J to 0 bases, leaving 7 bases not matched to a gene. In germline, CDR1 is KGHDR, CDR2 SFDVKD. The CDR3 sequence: CATSGVTSGSLSYNEQFF. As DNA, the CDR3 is TGTGCCACCAGTGGTGTGACTAGCGGGAGCCTCTCCTACAATGAGCAGTTCTTC.

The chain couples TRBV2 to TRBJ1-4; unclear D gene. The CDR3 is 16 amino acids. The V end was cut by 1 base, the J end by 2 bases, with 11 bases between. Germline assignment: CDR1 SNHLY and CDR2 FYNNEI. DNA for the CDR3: TGTGCCAGCAGTGAAGAGCGGGCCGGGACTAATGAAAAACTGTTTTTT. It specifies CASSEERAGTNEKLFF.

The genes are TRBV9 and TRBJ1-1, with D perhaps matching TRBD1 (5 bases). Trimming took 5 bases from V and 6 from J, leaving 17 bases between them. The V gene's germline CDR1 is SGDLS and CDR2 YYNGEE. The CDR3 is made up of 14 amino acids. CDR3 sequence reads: CASSRGPLGPEAFF. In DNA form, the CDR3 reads TGTGCCAGCAGTCGGGGCCCCCTAGGTCCTGAAGCTTTCTTT.

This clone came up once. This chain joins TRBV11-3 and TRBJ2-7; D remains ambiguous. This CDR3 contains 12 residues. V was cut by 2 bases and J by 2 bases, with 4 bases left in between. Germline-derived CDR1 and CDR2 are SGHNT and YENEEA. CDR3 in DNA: TGTGCCAGCAGCTTACAGACCTACGAGCAGTACTTC. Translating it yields CASSLQTYEQYF.

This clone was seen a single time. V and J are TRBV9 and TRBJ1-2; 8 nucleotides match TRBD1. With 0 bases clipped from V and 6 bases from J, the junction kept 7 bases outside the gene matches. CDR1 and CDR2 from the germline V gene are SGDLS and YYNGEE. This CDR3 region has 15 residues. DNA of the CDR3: TGTGCCAGCAGCGTAGGCCAGGGGGCGACGGATGGCTACACCTTC. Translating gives CASSVGQGATDGYTF.

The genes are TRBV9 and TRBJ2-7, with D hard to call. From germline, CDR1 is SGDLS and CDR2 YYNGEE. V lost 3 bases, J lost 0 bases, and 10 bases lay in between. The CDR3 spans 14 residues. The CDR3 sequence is CASSAGPASYEQYF. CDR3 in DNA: TGTGCCAGCAGCGCCGGCCCAGCCTCCTACGAGCAGTACTTC.

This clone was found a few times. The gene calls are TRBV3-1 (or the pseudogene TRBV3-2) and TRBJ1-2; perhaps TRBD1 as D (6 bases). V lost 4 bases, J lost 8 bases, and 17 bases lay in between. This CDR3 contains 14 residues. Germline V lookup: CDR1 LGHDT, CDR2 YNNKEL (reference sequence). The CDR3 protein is CASSPTKQGRGYTF. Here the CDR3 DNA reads TGTGCCAGCAGCCCAACAAAACAGGGAAGGGGCTACACCTTC.

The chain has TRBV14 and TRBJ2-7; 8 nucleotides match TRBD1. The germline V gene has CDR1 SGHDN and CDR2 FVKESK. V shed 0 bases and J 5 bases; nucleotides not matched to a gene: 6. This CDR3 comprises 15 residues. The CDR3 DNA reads TGTGCCAGCAGCCAAGATCGACAGGGGAGCGACGAGCAGTACTTC. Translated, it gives CASSQDRQGSDEQYF.

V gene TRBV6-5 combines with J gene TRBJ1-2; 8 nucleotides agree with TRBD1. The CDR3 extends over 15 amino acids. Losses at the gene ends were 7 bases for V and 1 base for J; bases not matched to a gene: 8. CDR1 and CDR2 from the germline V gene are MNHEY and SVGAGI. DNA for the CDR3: TGTGCCAGCAAAAGGGACAGGCTACTTAACTATGGCTACACCTTC. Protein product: CASKRDRLLNYGYTF.

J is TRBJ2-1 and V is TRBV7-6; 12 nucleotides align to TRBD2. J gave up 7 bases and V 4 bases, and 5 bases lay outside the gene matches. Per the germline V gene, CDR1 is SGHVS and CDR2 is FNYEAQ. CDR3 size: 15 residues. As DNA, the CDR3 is TGTGCCAGCAGCTCGACTAGCGGGAGTCTGAATGAGCAGTTCTTC. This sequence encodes CASSSTSGSLNEQFF.

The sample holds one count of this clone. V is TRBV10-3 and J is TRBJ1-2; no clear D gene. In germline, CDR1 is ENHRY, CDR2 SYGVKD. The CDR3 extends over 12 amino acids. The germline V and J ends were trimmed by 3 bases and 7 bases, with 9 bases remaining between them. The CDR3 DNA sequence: TGTGCCATCAGTGACGAGGAGGCTGGCTACACCTTC. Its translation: CAISDEEAGYTF.

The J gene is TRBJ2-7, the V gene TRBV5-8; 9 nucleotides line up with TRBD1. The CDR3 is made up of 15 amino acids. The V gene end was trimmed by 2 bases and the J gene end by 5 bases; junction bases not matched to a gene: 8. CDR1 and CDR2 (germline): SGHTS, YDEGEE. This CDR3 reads CASSFMGQGLNEQYF. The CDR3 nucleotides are TGTGCCAGCAGCTTCATGGGACAGGGTCTCAACGAGCAGTACTTC.

The CDR3 nucleotides read TGTGCCAGCAGTTTATCTCTTACAGGGAACACTGAAGCTTTCTTT. Its protein is CASSLSLTGNTEAFF. The V gene is TRBV27, the J gene TRBJ1-1, with D possibly being TRBD1 (5 bases). There are 15 residues in the CDR3. Germline loops: CDR1 MNHEY, CDR2 SMNVEV (reference sequence). Trimming shortened V by 0 bases and J by 1 base, and 9 bases separated the two germline ends.

The CDR3 DNA follows: TGTGCCAGCAGACAGAATGAAAAACTGTTTTTT. Amino acids: CASRQNEKLFF. The genes are TRBV6-6 and TRBJ1-4; unclear D gene. This CDR3 spans 11 amino acids. The V gene lost 6 bases and the J gene lost 5 bases, with 4 bases spanning the gap. CDR1 and CDR2 (germline): MNHNY, SVGAGI (reference sequence).

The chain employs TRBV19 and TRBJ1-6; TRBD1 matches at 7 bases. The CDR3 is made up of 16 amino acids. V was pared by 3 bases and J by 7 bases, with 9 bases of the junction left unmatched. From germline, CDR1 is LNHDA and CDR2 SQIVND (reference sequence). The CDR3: CASSIVIGTANSPLHF. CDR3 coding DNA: TGTGCCAGTAGTATCGTTATCGGGACAGCAAATTCACCCCTCCACTTT.

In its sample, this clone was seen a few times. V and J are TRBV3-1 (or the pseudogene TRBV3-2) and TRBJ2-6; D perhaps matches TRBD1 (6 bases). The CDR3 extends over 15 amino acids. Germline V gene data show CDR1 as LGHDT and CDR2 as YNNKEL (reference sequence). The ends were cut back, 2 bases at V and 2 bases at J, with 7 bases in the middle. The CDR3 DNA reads TGTGCCAGCAGCCAACACAGGGCTGGGGCCAACGTCCTGACTTTC. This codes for CASSQHRAGANVLTF.

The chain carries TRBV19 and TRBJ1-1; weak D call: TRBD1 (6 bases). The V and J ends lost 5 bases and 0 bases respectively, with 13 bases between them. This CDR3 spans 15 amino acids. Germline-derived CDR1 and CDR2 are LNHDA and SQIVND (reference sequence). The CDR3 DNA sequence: TGTGCCAGTAGTCCTTACAGGGCCATGAACACTGAAGCTTTCTTT. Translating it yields CASSPYRAMNTEAFF.